This T cell receptor beta chain is from a study of blood T cell repertoires in COVID-19. Study in general: Specimens from acute and convalescent COVID-19 originated in the United States, Italy and Spain. T cells, B-cell-depleted T cells, or PBMCs provided the cDNA or gDNA that served as material.

This clone was counted ten times or more. Germline CDR1 MGHDK, CDR2 SYGVNS. This CDR3 spans 16 amino acids. The germline V and J ends were trimmed by 10 bases and 0 bases, with 16 bases remaining between them. Original processing notes: Scientists estimated how many nucleated cells there were by amplifying reference gene primers. Using immunoSEQ multiplex PCR, the repertoire was profiled, and TCRdb retains in-frame clones only, with some absent. V, J and clone size were drawn from that table, and D and trimming were deduced from the DNA. The sample has about 220,000 clones; roughly nine tenths are singletons.

The chain recombines TRBV25-1 with TRBJ1-6; possibly TRBD1 for D (5 bases). The sequencing input was peripheral blood. The sequence was collected from a man aged 35 to 55 with active or convalescent COVID-19. CDR3 region: CATEQVASSYNSPLHF. In DNA form, the CDR3 reads TGTGCCACCGAACAGGTTGCGAGCTCCTATAATTCACCCCTCCACTTT.